This T cell receptor (beta chain) was identified during a study of metastatic and nonmetastatic thyroid tumors. For the study at large: Comparative analysis of repertoires was undertaken across blood and tumor or nodule tissue obtained from malignant and benign thyroid patients.

In its sample, this clone was seen a few times. The antigen is unknown. A junction boundary mismatches the germline segment, possibly from a read error. General study results and limits: It was reported that TCR beta diversity was significantly higher in malignant thyroid tumors than benign nodules, in blood and tumor.

Prior to thyroid surgery, none of the patients had received any treatment. The authors' processing: Variation in CDR3 across clinicopathological groups served as the basis for constructing a distant-metastasis classifier in papillary thyroid cancer. TCRdb re-processed the PCR reads through MiXCR. TCRdb, rather than the study authors, made the V and J calls. The table lists tens of thousands of clones, approximately 18% of them singletons. This CDR3 spans 15 amino acids. Germline CDR1 is LNHDA and CDR2 is SQIVND (reference sequence). Material for sequencing was blood. The receptor was isolated from a male donor with papillary thyroid cancer or a benign thyroid nodule (not recorded which). Some clones in this sample may be carry-over from other donors' samples. V and J are TRBV19 and TRBJ2-2, with 8 bases that match TRBD2. In DNA form, the CDR3 reads TGTGCCAGTAGTTTCGATAGCGGGAACACAGGGGAGCTGTTTTTT. Its translation is CASSFDSGNTGELFF.